Included here is one T cell receptor (beta chain) sequence, with context. Its cognate antigen is unknown. The germline gives CDR1 MNHEY, CDR2 SMNVEV (reference sequence). V lost 3 bases to trimming and J lost 6 bases; unmatched junction nucleotides: 6. This CDR3 has 14 amino acids. Input for naive CD8 libraries was about 18,000 to 1,100,000 sorted cells; the RNA fraction used was 10%, 30% or 50%. These data originate in a study of molecular identifiers for immune sequencing clone quantification. Libraries of bulk TCR were made by previously described methods (with listed TCR primers). TCRdb itself ran the PCR reads through MiXCR, one entry per CDR3 protein. The top ten clones hold over 8% of a sample with about 100,000 distinct CDR3 sequences, about 35% of them seen once. Study results and caveats: Beyond 20 RNA copies, clones held over 99% of effector molecules, compared with under 1% in naive cells.

This sequence joins TRBV27 and TRBJ2-7; 9 bases fit TRBD1. Sequenced sample: naive CD8+ T cells from blood, with Jurkat cell RNA spiked in. Sample subset: FACS-sorted CD8+CD4-CCR7+CD45RA+ naive T cells. The TCR comes from a human donor in good health. Some libraries in this study had Jurkat cell RNA spiked in. CDR3 sequence (DNA): TGTGCCAGCAGTTTCAGGACAGGGGCCGGCGAGCAGTACTTC. This encodes CASSFRTGAGEQYF.